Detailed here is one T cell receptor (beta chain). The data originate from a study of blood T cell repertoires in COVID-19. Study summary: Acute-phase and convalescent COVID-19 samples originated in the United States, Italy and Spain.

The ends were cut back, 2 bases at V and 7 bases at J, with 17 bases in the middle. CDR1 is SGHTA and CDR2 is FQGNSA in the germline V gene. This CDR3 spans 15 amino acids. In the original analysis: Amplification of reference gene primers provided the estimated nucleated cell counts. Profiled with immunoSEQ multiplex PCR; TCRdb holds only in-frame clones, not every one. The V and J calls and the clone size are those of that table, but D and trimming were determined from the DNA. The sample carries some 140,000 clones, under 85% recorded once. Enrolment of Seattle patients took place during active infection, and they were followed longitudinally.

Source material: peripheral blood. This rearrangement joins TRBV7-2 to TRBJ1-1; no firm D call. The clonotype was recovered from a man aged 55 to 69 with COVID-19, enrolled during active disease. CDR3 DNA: TGTGCCAGCAGCTTACTCGGCCAGACACCAAATGAAGCTTTCTTT. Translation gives CASSLLGQTPNEAFF.